The rows below give T cell receptor beta chains drawn from one sample of a study of T cell responses to AZD1222 COVID-19 vaccine. The assay was immunoSEQ multiplex PCR, and TCRdb's table has in-frame clones only and misses some. The sample gives about 110,000 clones, 88% of which show up once; 9% to 9.5% is in the top ten. The sequencing here drew on peripheral blood, taken on day 0 of AZD1222 vaccination. The source is an adult in good health. Both conserved end residues are part of each CDR3.

>TRBJ2-2|TRBV9
CASSVGDGTGELFF
>TRBJ1-1|TRBV15
CATSAYRDNTEAFF
>TRBJ2-2|TRBV5-1
CASNDLGANTGELFF
>TRBJ2-7|TRBV3-1/TRBV3-2
CASSQRGRDEQYF
>TRBJ1-2|TRBV10-3
CAISESLRTGIYGYTF
>TRBJ1-2|TRBV28
CASSFWTGYGYTF
>TRBJ2-7|TRBV5-4
CASSLGGRGEQYF
>TRBJ1-5|TRBV5-4
CASSFRGEGQPQHF
>TRBJ2-4|TRBV19
CASSINSGAGDKNIQYF
>TRBJ2-3|TRBV9
CASRAGSTDTQYF
>TRBJ1-5|TRBV19
CASNGGQGGNQPQHF
>TRBJ2-1|TRBV5-1
CASSLDQGVNEQFF
>TRBJ2-7|TRBV5-1
CASSLQGHSEQYF
>TRBJ2-1|TRBV28
CASSPPGLGSNEQFF
>TRBJ1-5|TRBV4-2
CASSQGAGQGVPQHF
>TRBJ2-3|TRBV19
CASSVLGDTQYF
>TRBJ2-6|TRBV19
CASSPRGTGTTNSGANVLTF
>TRBJ1-2|TRBV27
CASSLFGTGNAGYTF
>TRBJ1-2|TRBV18
CASSPPSGQGVGANYGYTF
>TRBJ2-7|TRBV7-9
CASSRQKTSGEQYF